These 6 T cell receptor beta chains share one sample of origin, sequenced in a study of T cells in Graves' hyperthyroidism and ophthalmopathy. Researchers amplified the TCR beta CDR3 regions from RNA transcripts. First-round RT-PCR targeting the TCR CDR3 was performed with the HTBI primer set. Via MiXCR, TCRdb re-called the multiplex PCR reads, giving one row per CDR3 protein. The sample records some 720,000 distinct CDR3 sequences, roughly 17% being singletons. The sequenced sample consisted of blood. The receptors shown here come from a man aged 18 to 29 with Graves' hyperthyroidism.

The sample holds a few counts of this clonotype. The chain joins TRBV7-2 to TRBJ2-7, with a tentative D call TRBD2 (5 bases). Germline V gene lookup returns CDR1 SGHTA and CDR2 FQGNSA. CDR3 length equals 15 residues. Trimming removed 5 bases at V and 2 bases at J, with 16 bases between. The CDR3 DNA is TGTGCCAGCAGCAGAGCGGACGGACTGGCCTACGAGCAGTACTTC. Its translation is CASSRADGLAYEQYF.

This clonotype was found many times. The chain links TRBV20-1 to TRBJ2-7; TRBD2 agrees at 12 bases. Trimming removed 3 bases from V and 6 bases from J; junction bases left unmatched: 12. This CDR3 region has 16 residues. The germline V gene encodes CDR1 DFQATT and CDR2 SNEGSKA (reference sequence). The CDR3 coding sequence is TGCAGTGCTAGTGGCGCTAGCGGGAGGGCATTCGGCGAGCAGTACTTC. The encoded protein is CSASGASGRAFGEQYF.

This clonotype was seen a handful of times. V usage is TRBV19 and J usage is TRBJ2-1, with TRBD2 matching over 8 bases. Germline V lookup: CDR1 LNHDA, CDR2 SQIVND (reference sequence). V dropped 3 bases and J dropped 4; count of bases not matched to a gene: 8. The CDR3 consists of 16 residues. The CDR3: CASSIGTSGHYNEQFF. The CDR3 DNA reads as TGTGCCAGTAGTATTGGGACTAGTGGCCATTACAATGAGCAGTTCTTC.

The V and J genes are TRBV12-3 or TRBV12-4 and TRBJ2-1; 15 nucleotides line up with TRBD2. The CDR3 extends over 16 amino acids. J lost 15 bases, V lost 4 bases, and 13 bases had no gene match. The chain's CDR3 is CASSSRFGLAGGPGFF. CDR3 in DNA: TGTGCCAGCAGTTCTCGATTTGGACTAGCGGGAGGGCCGGGGTTCTTC.

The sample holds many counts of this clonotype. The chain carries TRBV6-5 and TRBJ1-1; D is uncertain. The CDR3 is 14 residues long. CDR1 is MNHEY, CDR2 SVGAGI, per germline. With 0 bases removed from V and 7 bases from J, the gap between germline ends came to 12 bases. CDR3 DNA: TGTGCCAGCAGTTACTCGCGGTCCCTTTTTGAAGCTTTCTTT. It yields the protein CASSYSRSLFEAFF.

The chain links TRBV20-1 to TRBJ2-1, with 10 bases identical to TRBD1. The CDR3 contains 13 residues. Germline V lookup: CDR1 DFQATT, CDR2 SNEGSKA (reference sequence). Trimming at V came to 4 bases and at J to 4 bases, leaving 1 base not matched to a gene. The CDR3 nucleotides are TGCAGTGCTATGGACAGGGGGTACAATGAGCAGTTCTTC. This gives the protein CSAMDRGYNEQFF.